This TCR beta chain was sequenced in a study of cytomegalovirus exposure and HLA in healthy donors. Study overall: There were some 400 genotyped donors. Of these, roughly 86% fell in the genetic ancestry cluster associated with self-reported Caucasian donors. Study-wide findings and caveats: Later on, a genetic analysis was performed. It linked a missense variant in DCLRE1C with V- and J-gene trimming of TCR beta. When analyzed later, the rates of TCR association showed variation by HLA locus, with DRB1 the most and HLA-C the fewest.

With regard to this clone: The antigen is not known.

With 3 bases removed from V and 7 bases from J, the gap between germline ends came to 16 bases. The CDR3 spans 14 residues. Germline V gives CDR1 MNHEY, CDR2 SMNVEV (reference sequence). Primers: 60 Vbeta forward and 13 Jbeta reverse. In the authors' methods: Approximately 11 million of 80 million or so unique TCR beta chains were shared, per a later count. Method: immunoSEQ multiplex PCR; TCRdb's copy keeps in-frame clones and lacks some. V and J calls and clone size are as listed in that table; D and trimming were resolved from the DNA. The sample includes over 55,000 clones, approximately 80% of them seen just once.

The rearrangement links TRBV27 to TRBJ2-7; no firm D call. Sequencing was performed on PBMCs. This TCR was recovered from a male donor in good health and CMV-seronegative. As DNA, the CDR3 is TGTGCCAGCAGTTTGGGTCAGCTTGGAGAGGAGCAGTACTTC. Protein product: CASSLGQLGEEQYF.